This T cell receptor (beta chain) stems from a study of cytomegalovirus exposure and HLA in healthy donors. Study background: An analysis done earlier identified more than 90 million unique TCR beta sequences from approximately 170 million T cells.

PCR was performed using 60 Vbeta and 13 Jbeta primers. The method was immunoSEQ multiplex PCR; TCRdb's version includes in-frame clones alone and lacks a portion of them. The sample includes 150,000 to 200,000 clones, roughly 83% seen only once; the top ten take about 1.6%. Germline V gives CDR1 MNHEY, CDR2 SVGAGI. This CDR3 is 16 amino acids long. Regarding this clone: The germline gene is not matched at one end of the junction; a read error may be the cause. In the same sample, other DNA sequences code for this CDR3.

V and J are TRBV6-5 and TRBJ1-6; D remains ambiguous. The sequencing input was PBMCs. The receptor was derived from a woman between 50 and 59 years old in good health and CMV-seronegative. In nucleotides, the CDR3 is TGTGCCAGCAGTTACTGGGAGAGCTCCTATAATTCGCCCCTCCACTTT. It yields the protein CASSYWESSYNSPLHF.